One sample yielded the 7 T cell receptor beta chains listed below, sequenced in a study of blood T cells in healthy people across ages. A sample-barcoded 5' primer and a J-beta primer mix were used in a second PCR of roughly 7 to 11 cycles. TCRdb processed the 5' RACE reads anew with MiXCR; each CDR3 protein has one entry. Among over 1,500,000 distinct CDR3 sequences listed, 49% were seen once. The sequenced material came from blood. Receptor source: a woman aged 40 to 55 in good health.

This chain links TRBV4-3 with TRBJ1-2; D remains ambiguous. V was clipped by 0 bases and J by 4 bases, with 6 bases between them. The CDR3 has 13 residues. Per germline, CDR1 LGHNA and CDR2 YSLEER. The CDR3 coding sequence is TGCGCCAGCAGCCAAGAACAGTTCTATGGCTACACCTTC. Translated: CASSQEQFYGYTF.

The chain uses TRBV10-3 and TRBJ1-2; perhaps TRBD1 as D (5 bases). V was clipped by 11 bases and J by 4 bases, with 14 bases between them. Germline V gene sequence: CDR1 ENHRY, CDR2 SYGVKD. The CDR3 has 12 residues. CDR3 loop: CAARDDGYGYTF. CDR3 nucleotide sequence: TGTGCCGCTAGGGACGACGGCTATGGCTACACCTTC.

The chain uses TRBV2 and TRBJ2-3; D assignment may be TRBD1 or TRBD2 (5 bases each). CDR3 length: 16 amino acids. Trimming cost V 2 bases and J 1 base, with 13 bases left between them. Germline-derived CDR1 and CDR2 are SNHLY and FYNNEI. CDR3 DNA: TGTGCCAGCAGTGAACGGGCAGGGAGTCGCACAGATACGCAGTATTTT. This encodes CASSERAGSRTDTQYF.

The J gene is TRBJ1-2, the V gene TRBV6-5, with 9 bases lining up with TRBD1. The germline V gene encodes CDR1 MNHEY and CDR2 SVGAGI. The CDR3 covers 15 residues. Trimming at V came to 5 bases and at J to 3 bases, leaving 7 bases not matched to a gene. For the CDR3, the DNA is TGTGCCAGCAGTAACAGGGGGCGATATGACTATGGCTACACCTTC. As protein: CASSNRGRYDYGYTF.

The gene calls are TRBV5-1 and TRBJ2-5; maybe TRBD1 (6 bases). CDR1 is SGHRS and CDR2 is YFSETQ in the germline V gene. V was clipped by 8 bases and J by 5 bases, with 22 bases between them. The CDR3 has 15 residues. CDR3 residues: CASHPGTLGRETQYF. CDR3 coding DNA: TGCGCCAGTCACCCCGGGACATTGGGTCGGGAGACCCAGTACTTC.

The J gene is TRBJ2-5, the V gene TRBV4-3; D uncertain. Germline V gene lookup returns CDR1 LGHNA and CDR2 YSLEER. V was pared by 4 bases and J by 1 base, with 13 bases between. The CDR3 covers 15 residues. The CDR3 loop is CASSPQPRTQETQYF. The CDR3 bases are TGCGCCAGCAGCCCTCAACCGAGAACCCAAGAGACCCAGTACTTC.

This clonotype has more than one count but fewer than ten. This sequence joins TRBV5-1 and TRBJ2-5, with 7 bases identical to TRBD1. Germline V CDR1 and CDR2: SGHRS, YFSETQ. Trimming cost V 2 bases and J 0 bases; bases outside gene matches: 4. This CDR3 is built from 15 residues. The CDR3 region is CASSLQGWYQETQYF. CDR3 nucleotide sequence: TGCGCCAGCAGCTTACAGGGGTGGTACCAAGAGACCCAGTACTTC.